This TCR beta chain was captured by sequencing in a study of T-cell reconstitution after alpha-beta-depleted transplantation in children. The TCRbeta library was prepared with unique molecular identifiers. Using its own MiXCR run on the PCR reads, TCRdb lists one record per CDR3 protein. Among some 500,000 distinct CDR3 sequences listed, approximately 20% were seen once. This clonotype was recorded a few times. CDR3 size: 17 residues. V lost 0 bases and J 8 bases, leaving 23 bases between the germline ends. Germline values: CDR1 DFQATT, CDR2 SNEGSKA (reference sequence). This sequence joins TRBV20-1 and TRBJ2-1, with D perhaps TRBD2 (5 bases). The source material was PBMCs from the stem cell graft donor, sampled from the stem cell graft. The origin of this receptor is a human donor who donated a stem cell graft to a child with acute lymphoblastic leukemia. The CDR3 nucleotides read TGCAGTGCTAGAGATCTGTACGGACTCGGAGGAGTGCATGAGCAGTTCTTC. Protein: CSARDLYGLGGVHEQFF.